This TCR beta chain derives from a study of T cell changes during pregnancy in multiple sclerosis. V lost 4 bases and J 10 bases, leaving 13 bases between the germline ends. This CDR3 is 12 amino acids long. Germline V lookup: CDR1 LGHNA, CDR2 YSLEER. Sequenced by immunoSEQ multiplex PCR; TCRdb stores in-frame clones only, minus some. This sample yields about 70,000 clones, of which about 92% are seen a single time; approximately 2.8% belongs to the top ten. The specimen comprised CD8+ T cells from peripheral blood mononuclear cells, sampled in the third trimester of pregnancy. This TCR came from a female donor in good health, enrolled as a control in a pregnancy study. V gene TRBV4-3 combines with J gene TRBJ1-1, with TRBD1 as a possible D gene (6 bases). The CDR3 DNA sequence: TGCGCCAGCAGCCGGGGGGGGCAGAGAGCTTTCTTT. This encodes CASSRGGQRAFF.